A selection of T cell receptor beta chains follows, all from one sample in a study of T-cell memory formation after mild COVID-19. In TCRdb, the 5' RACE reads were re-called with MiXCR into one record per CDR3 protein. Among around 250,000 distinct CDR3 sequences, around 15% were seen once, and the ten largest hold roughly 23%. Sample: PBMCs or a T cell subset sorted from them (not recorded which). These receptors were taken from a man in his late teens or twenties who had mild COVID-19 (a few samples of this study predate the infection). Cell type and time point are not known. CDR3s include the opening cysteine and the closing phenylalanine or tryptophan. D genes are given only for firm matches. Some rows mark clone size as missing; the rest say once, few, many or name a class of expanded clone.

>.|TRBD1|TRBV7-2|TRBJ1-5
TGTGCCAGCCGGGGGAATACGACAGGGTCCGATCAGCCCCAGCATTTT
CASRGNTTGSDQPQHF
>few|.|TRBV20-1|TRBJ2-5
TGCAGTGCTAGAGAACAGGCAGTTCAAGAGACCCAGTACTTC
CSAREQAVQETQYF
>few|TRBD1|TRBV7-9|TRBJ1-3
TGTGCCAGCAGTTTGCAGGGGGCGTCCGGAAACACCATATATTTT
CASSLQGASGNTIYF
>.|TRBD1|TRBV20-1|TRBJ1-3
TGCAGTGCAACCGGGACAGCCGCTGGAAACACCATATATTTT
CSATGTAAGNTIYF
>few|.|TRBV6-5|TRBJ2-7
TGTGCCAGCAGTTACTCCCACGAGCAGTACTTC
CASSYSHEQYF
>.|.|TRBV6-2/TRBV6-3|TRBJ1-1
TGTGCCAGCAGTTACGTGGGGGCTAACACTGAAGCTTTCTTT
CASSYVGANTEAFF
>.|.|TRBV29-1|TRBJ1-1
TGCAGCGTTGATGCTGGCACTGAAGCTTTCTTT
CSVDAGTEAFF
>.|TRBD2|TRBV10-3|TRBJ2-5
TGTGCCATCACCGCTAGCGGGGGGGCGGAGACCCAGTACTTC
CAITASGGAETQYF
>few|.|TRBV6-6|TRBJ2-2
TGTGCCAGCAGTTATACGGGGGCCGGGGAGCTGTTTTTT
CASSYTGAGELFF
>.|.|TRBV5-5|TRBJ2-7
TGTGCCAGCAGCTCCACCGGGACATCCGCTCGGGAGCAGTACTTC
CASSSTGTSAREQYF
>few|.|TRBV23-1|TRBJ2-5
TGCGCCAGCAGTCAACCCCCGGGGCCCCAAGAGACCCAGTACTTC
CASSQPPGPQETQYF
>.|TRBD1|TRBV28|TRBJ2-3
TGTGCCAGCAGTTTAGGGACAGGCCACACAGATACGCAGTATTTT
CASSLGTGHTDTQYF
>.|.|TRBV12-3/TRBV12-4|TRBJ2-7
TGTGCCAGCAGCCTCGGGGTCCAGTCCGAGCAGTACTTC
CASSLGVQSEQYF
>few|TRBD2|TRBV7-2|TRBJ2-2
TGTGCCAGCCAACGCGGGGGGGCCGCCGGGGAGCTGTTTTTT
CASQRGGAAGELFF
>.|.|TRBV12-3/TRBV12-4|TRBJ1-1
TGTGCCAGCAGCGCCACAGGATGGACTGAAGCTTTCTTT
CASSATGWTEAFF
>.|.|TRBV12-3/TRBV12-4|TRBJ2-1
TGTGCCAGCAGTCCCCCAGAAGGTGTCCACTACAATGAGCAGTTCTTC
CASSPPEGVHYNEQFF
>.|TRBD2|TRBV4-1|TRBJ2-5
TGCGCCAGCAGCCAGGGGGGTAGCGGGGCTATGGGGAAAGAGACCCAGTACTTC
CASSQGGSGAMGKETQYF
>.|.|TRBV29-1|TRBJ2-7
TGCAGCGTTACCCCGGACACCTCCTACGAGCAGTACTTC
CSVTPDTSYEQYF
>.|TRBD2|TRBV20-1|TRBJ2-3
TGCAGTGCTACGTGGACTAGCGGCACAGATACGCAGTATTTT
CSATWTSGTDTQYF
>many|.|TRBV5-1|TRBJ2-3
TGTGCCAGCAGCCTTCGGGGCACAGATACGCAGTATTTT
CASSLRGTDTQYF
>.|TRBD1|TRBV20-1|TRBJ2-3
TGCAGTGCTTCTAGGCACAGGGGGGACACAGATACGCAGTATTTT
CSASRHRGDTDTQYF
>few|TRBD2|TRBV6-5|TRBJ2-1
TGTGCCAGCAGTACCCTAGCGGGGGGGGGAAATGAGCAGTTCTTC
CASSTLAGGGNEQFF
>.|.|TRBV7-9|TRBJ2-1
TGTGCCAGCAGCGCATCATGGGAGCAGTTCTTC
CASSASWEQFF
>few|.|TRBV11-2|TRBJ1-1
TGTGCCAGCAGCTCTACCCTAACTGAAGCTTTCTTT
CASSSTLTEAFF
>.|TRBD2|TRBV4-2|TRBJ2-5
TGTGCCAGCAGCCCTAGCGGGGGGGTTGAGACCCAGTACTTC
CASSPSGGVETQYF
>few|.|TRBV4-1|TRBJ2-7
TGCGCCAGCAGCCAAGAGAGTCAGGGGTCCTACGAGCAGTACTTC
CASSQESQGSYEQYF
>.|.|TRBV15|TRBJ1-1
TGTGCCACCAGCAGAGATCGACCGAACACTGAAGCTTTCTTT
CATSRDRPNTEAFF
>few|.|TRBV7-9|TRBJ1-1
TGTGCCAGCAGCACACGATACAGAGACACTGAAGCTTTCTTT
CASSTRYRDTEAFF
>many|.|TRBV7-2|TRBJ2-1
TGTGCCAGCAGCACACCACGACCCTACAATGAGCAGTTCTTC
CASSTPRPYNEQFF
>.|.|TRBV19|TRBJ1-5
TGTGCCAGTAGTATCCGGGCCAATCAGCCCCAGCATTTT
CASSIRANQPQHF
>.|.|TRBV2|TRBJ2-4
TGTGCCAGCAGTGCGGACGGGAACATTCAGTACTTC
CASSADGNIQYF
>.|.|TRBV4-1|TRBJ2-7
TGCGCCAGCAGCCAAGTGGGGACTTACTACGAGCAGTACTTC
CASSQVGTYYEQYF
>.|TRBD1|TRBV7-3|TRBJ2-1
TGTGCCAGCAGCTTCCCTCCGGGACAGGCCTCCTACAATGAGCAGTTCTTC
CASSFPPGQASYNEQFF
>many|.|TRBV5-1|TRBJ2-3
TGCGCCAGCAGCTTGAACCAGGGGTCGGCAGATACGCAGTATTTT
CASSLNQGSADTQYF
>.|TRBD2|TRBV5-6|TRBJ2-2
TGTGCCAGCAGCTTGCGGCGTCTAGCGGGGCAACTATCCACCGGGGAGCTGTTTTTT
CASSLRRLAGQLSTGELFF
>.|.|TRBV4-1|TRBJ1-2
TGCGCCAGCAGCCAAGCAGGACCCCGGGGCTATGGCTACACCTTC
CASSQAGPRGYGYTF
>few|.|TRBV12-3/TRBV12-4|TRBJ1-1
TGTGCCAGCAGTTTAGCGCGGGGCAGTGCGAACACTGAAGCTTTCTTT
CASSLARGSANTEAFF
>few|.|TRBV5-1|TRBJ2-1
TGCGCCAGCAGCTTAAGGGACGGACTCTCCTACAATGAGCAGTTCTTC
CASSLRDGLSYNEQFF
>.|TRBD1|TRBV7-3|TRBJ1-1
TGTGCCAGCCGGGGACAGCCCAACACTGAAGCTTTCTTT
CASRGQPNTEAFF
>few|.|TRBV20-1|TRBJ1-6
TGCAGTGCTAGAGATCTTGGGAGGACAACCCTCCACTTT
CSARDLGRTTLHF
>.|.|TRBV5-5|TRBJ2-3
TGTGCCAGCAGTTGGGGCGGGGCAGGGAACACAGATACACAGTATTTT
CASSWGGAGNTDTQYF
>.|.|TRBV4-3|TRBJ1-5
TGCGCCAGCAGCCAGAGTCGGAATCAGCCCCAGCATTTT
CASSQSRNQPQHF
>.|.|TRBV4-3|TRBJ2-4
TGCGCCAGCAGCCAAGTAGGGGGGCTTTCCAAAAACATTCAGTACTTC
CASSQVGGLSKNIQYF
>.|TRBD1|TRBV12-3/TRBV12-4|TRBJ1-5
TGTGCCAGCAGTTGGACAGGGGGCATTCATCAGCCCCAGCATTTT
CASSWTGGIHQPQHF
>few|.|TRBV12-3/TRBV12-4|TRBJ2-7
TGTGCCAGCAGTTATGGCGGCTACGAGCAGTACTTC
CASSYGGYEQYF
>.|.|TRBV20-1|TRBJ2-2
TGCAGTGCCTTCGGCGGGGAGCTGTTTTTT
CSAFGGELFF
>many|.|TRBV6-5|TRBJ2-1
TGTGCCAGCAGTTACCCGGGACACAATGAGCAGTTCTTC
CASSYPGHNEQFF
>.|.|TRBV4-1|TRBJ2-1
TGCGCCAGCAGCTTGCTAGAATCCTTTTACAATGAGCAGTTCTTC
CASSLLESFYNEQFF
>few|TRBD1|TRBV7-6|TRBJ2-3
TGTGCCAGCAGCTACCAGACAGGGGGGGGCACAGATACGCAGTATTTT
CASSYQTGGGTDTQYF
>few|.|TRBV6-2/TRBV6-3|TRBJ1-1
TGTGCCAGCAGTGACCTTGGTACGACCGCTACCACTGAAGCTTTCTTT
CASSDLGTTATTEAFF
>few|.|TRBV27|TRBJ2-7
TGTGCCAGCAGTTTAGGGCCGTTGGGCTCCTACGAGCAGTACTTC
CASSLGPLGSYEQYF
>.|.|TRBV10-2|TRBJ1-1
TGCGCCAGCAGTGAGTCGGCGAACACTGAAGCTTTCTTT
CASSESANTEAFF